These 25 T cell receptor beta chains were sequenced from one sample in a study of cytomegalovirus exposure and HLA in healthy donors. The protocol was immunoSEQ multiplex PCR, while the TCRdb copy is restricted to in-frame clones and leaves out a portion. The sample records some 120,000 clones, roughly 90% being singletons. The sequencing input was PBMCs. These receptor sequences come from a man under 40 in good health and CMV-seronegative.

The J gene is TRBJ2-2, the V gene TRBV30; no clear D. The germline V and J ends were trimmed by 5 bases and 6 bases, with 7 bases remaining between them. This CDR3 spans 11 amino acids. The germline CDR1 and CDR2 sequences are GTSNPN and SVGIG (reference sequence). The CDR3 region is CAWGEAGELFF. The CDR3 DNA is TGTGCCTGGGGAGAGGCCGGGGAGCTGTTTTTT.

The gene calls are TRBV5-6 and TRBJ2-7; 13 nucleotides line up with TRBD2. The V gene end was trimmed by 0 bases and the J gene end by 5 bases; junction bases not matched to a gene: 5. From germline, CDR1 is SGHDT and CDR2 YYEEEE. The CDR3 is 16 residues long. CDR3: CASSLGTSGSHDEQYF. Written as DNA, the CDR3 is TGTGCCAGCAGCTTGGGGACTAGCGGGAGTCACGACGAGCAGTACTTC.

This chain joins TRBV6-5 and TRBJ1-4; D not resolved. V was cut by 7 bases and J by 5 bases, with 11 bases left in between. This CDR3 has 13 residues. The germline V gene encodes CDR1 MNHEY and CDR2 SVGAGI. The CDR3 sequence: CASTRGRNEKLFF. The CDR3 DNA sequence: TGTGCCAGCACCAGAGGGAGAAATGAAAAACTGTTTTTT.

There are a few counts of this clone. The chain uses TRBV19 and TRBJ1-1; D perhaps matches TRBD1 (5 bases). CDR3 length: 17 amino acids. Germline loops: CDR1 LNHDA, CDR2 SQIVND (reference sequence). Trimming shortened V by 8 bases and J by 0 bases, and 22 bases separated the two germline ends. The CDR3, as DNA: TGTGCCAGTGTCCCCAGGGTACTGATCCCCATGAACACTGAAGCTTTCTTT. Translated: CASVPRVLIPMNTEAFF.

The rearrangement links TRBV27 to TRBJ1-1; no firm D call. The germline gives CDR1 MNHEY, CDR2 SMNVEV (reference sequence). V was trimmed by 7 bases and J by 6 bases, leaving 9 bases between them. The CDR3 runs to 11 residues. The CDR3 sequence: CASKYGSEAFF. The CDR3, as DNA: TGTGCCAGCAAATACGGGTCTGAAGCTTTCTTT.

The chain is built from TRBV19 and TRBJ1-2; D is possibly TRBD1 (6 bases). CDR1 and CDR2 from the germline V gene are LNHDA and SQIVND (reference sequence). This CDR3 is built from 13 residues. Trimming stripped 5 bases from V and 4 bases from J, with 11 bases between. The CDR3 region has the DNA TGTGCCAGTAGTTTCAGGGGTCTCTATGGCTACACCTTC. Residues: CASSFRGLYGYTF.

Here the CDR3 reads CASSSDRNYNEQFF. In DNA form, the CDR3 reads TGCGCCAGCAGCTCGGACAGGAACTACAATGAGCAGTTCTTC. The chain is built from TRBV5-1 and TRBJ2-1, with 7 nucleotides matching TRBD1. V dropped 3 bases and J dropped 3; count of bases not matched to a gene: 3. Germline values: CDR1 SGHRS, CDR2 YFSETQ. The CDR3 has 14 amino acids.

The V call is TRBV5-1, the J call TRBJ1-1; 9 bases agree with TRBD1. Germline assignment: CDR1 SGHRS and CDR2 YFSETQ. V lost 0 bases, J lost 1 base, and 7 bases stayed unmatched. This CDR3 has 17 amino acids. CDR3 amino acids: CASSLGGTGTSNTEAFF. The CDR3 DNA sequence: TGCGCCAGCAGCTTGGGAGGGACAGGGACTTCGAACACTGAAGCTTTCTTT.

The chain links TRBV19 to TRBJ1-5; D is uncertain. This CDR3 comprises 15 residues. CDR1 LNHDA and CDR2 SQIVND come from the germline V gene (reference sequence). Trimming shortened V by 1 base and J by 6 bases, and 13 bases separated the two germline ends. CDR3 amino acids: CASSIVGGLSQPQHF. CDR3 nucleotide sequence: TGTGCCAGTAGTATAGTTGGAGGATTGAGTCAGCCCCAGCATTTT.

Notes on this clone: Other DNA sequences within the sample encode an identical CDR3. V gene TRBV6-5 combines with J gene TRBJ2-7, with 8 bases identical to TRBD2. Trimming removed 0 bases from V and 2 bases from J; junction bases left unmatched: 0. The CDR3 sequence is 14 residues long. In germline, CDR1 is MNHEY, CDR2 SVGAGI. The CDR3 loop is CASSYSTSAYEQYF. The CDR3 DNA reads as TGTGCCAGCAGTTACTCGACTAGCGCCTACGAGCAGTACTTC.

This chain links TRBV5-8 with TRBJ1-2; possible D gene TRBD1, 5 bases. Germline V gene lookup returns CDR1 SGHTS and CDR2 YDEGEE. Trimming took 0 bases from V and 10 from J, leaving 13 bases between them. CDR3 length equals 13 residues. CDR3 bases: TGTGCCAGCAGCTTGGGGAGGGGATCGAACTACACCTTC. Translating gives CASSLGRGSNYTF.

The V gene is TRBV7-2, the J gene TRBJ2-5; tentative D call: TRBD2 (5 bases). The CDR3 length is 14 residues. Trimming shortened V by 3 bases and J by 4 bases, and 12 bases separated the two germline ends. Germline assignment: CDR1 SGHTA and CDR2 FQGNSA. The CDR3 region is CASSFGLVRETQYF. As DNA, the CDR3 is TGTGCCAGCAGCTTCGGACTTGTCAGAGAGACCCAGTACTTC.

The chain joins TRBV5-5 to TRBJ2-2; TRBD2 is a possible D gene (5 bases). Germline CDR1 SGHKS, CDR2 YYEKEE (reference sequence). The length of the CDR3 is 16 residues. Trimming left V 6 bases short and J 0 bases short, with 15 bases between. CDR3 amino acids: CASTHWVGANTGELFF. The CDR3 nucleotides read TGTGCCAGCACCCACTGGGTCGGGGCGAACACCGGGGAGCTGTTTTTT.

This CDR3 is CASTSGTGGGNTQYF. CDR3 sequence (DNA): TGTGCCAGCACCTCCGGGACAGGGGGTGGGAATACGCAGTATTTT. The chain combines TRBV6-5 with TRBJ2-3; 11 positions match TRBD1. Germline V CDR1 and CDR2: MNHEY, SVGAGI. CDR3 size: 15 residues. V shed 7 bases, J shed 7 bases, and the junction held 10 bases outside the gene matches.

The CDR3 spells CASRRSLGDYEQYF. The DNA for the CDR3 is TGTGCCAGCAGACGGAGCTTAGGGGACTACGAGCAGTACTTC. The rearrangement joins TRBV6-5 to TRBJ2-7, with TRBD1 as a possible D gene (5 bases). Trimming removed 6 bases at V and 3 bases at J, with 15 bases between. Per the germline V gene, CDR1 is MNHEY and CDR2 is SVGAGI. The CDR3 spans 14 residues.

The gene calls are TRBV7-6 and TRBJ2-5; 8 bases agree with TRBD1. Looked up from germline, CDR1 is SGHVS and CDR2 is FNYEAQ. Losses at the gene ends were 6 bases for V and 5 bases for J; bases not matched to a gene: 11. The CDR3 is made up of 15 amino acids. CDR3: CASRTRGQGWETQYF. DNA of the CDR3: TGTGCCAGCAGGACCAGGGGGCAGGGTTGGGAGACCCAGTACTTC.

The chain joins TRBV7-8 to TRBJ1-5, with D tentatively TRBD1 (6 bases). Germline values: CDR1 SGHVS, CDR2 FQNEAQ. Trimming left V 1 base short and J 4 bases short, with 8 bases between. The CDR3 is 14 amino acids. The CDR3 bases are TGTGCCAGCAGCTTAGACAGGGAGAATCAGCCCCAGCATTTT. The encoded protein is CASSLDRENQPQHF.

The rearrangement joins TRBV5-6 to TRBJ1-2, with a tentative D call TRBD1 (6 bases). The CDR3 contains 14 residues. Deletions cut 0 bases from V and 5 bases from J, with 11 bases between. CDR1 and CDR2 (germline): SGHDT, YYEEEE. The CDR3 nucleotides read TGTGCCAGCAGCTTGGACAGGGTTGAATATGGCTACACCTTC. Translated, it gives CASSLDRVEYGYTF.

The rearrangement links TRBV9 to TRBJ2-1; D is possibly TRBD2 (6 bases). Trimming took 0 bases from V and 3 from J, leaving 10 bases between them. This CDR3 spans 15 amino acids. Germline V CDR1 and CDR2: SGDLS, YYNGEE. The CDR3 DNA sequence: TGTGCCAGCAGCGTAGGGGGACTCCTCTACAATGAGCAGTTCTTC. Translating gives CASSVGGLLYNEQFF. The full variable domain, its missing parts supplied by reference TRBV9 and TRBJ2-1, is DSGVTQTPKHLITATGQRVTLRCSPRSGDLSVYWYQQSLDQGLQFLIQYYNGEERAKGNILERFSAQQFPDLHSELNLSSLELGDSALYFCASSVGGLLYNEQFFGPGTRLTVL.

This sequence joins TRBV4-1 and TRBJ2-5; 10 bases are a match to TRBD2. Germline lookup yields CDR1 MGHRA and CDR2 YSYEKL. There are 15 residues in the CDR3. With V trimmed by 5 bases and J by 2 bases, 5 bases remained unmatched. The CDR3 protein is CASSNLAGAQETQYF. The CDR3 DNA follows: TGCGCCAGCAGCAATCTAGCGGGGGCACAAGAGACCCAGTACTTC.

The V gene is TRBV6-6, the J gene TRBJ2-2; a weak D match, TRBD1 (5 bases). V was cut by 4 bases and J by 5 bases, with 11 bases left in between. CDR3 size: 14 residues. Per the germline V gene, CDR1 is MNHNY and CDR2 is SVGAGI (reference sequence). The CDR3 sequence: CASSLQGLTGELFF. The CDR3 coding sequence is TGTGCCAGCAGTTTGCAGGGCCTGACCGGGGAGCTGTTTTTT.

This clone was seen just once. The CDR3 bases are TGCGCCAGCAGCCAAGGAGGCGGCAGGGGTGAGACCCAGTACTTC. As protein: CASSQGGGRGETQYF. J is TRBJ2-5 and V is TRBV4-1; weak D call: TRBD1 (6 bases). V lost 1 base and J lost 5, with 14 bases in between. Germline CDR1 MGHRA, CDR2 YSYEKL. The CDR3 covers 15 residues.

The rearrangement uses TRBV2 and TRBJ1-2; D is uncertain. Germline loops: CDR1 SNHLY, CDR2 FYNNEI. Trimming removed 3 bases from V and 2 bases from J, with 13 bases in between. The CDR3 is 15 amino acids. CDR3 in amino acids: CASSEGSGTNYGYTF. CDR3 bases: TGTGCCAGCAGTGAGGGTTCGGGAACGAACTATGGCTACACCTTC.

V gene TRBV29-1 combines with J gene TRBJ2-2, with 8 bases matching TRBD2. CDR3 length equals 14 residues. The J segment lost 5 bases and the V segment lost 7 bases, leaving 9 bases of the junction unmatched. Germline V gene sequence: CDR1 SQVTM, CDR2 ANQGSEA. In DNA form, the CDR3 reads TGCAGCGCTGGACGGTTAGCGGGGACCGGGGAGCTGTTTTTT. It codes for CSAGRLAGTGELFF.

The rearrangement uses TRBV5-4 and TRBJ2-7; tentatively, D is TRBD1 (6 bases). This CDR3 is 15 amino acids long. Germline V gene lookup returns CDR1 SGHNT and CDR2 YYREEE (reference sequence). V gave up 3 bases and J gave up 0 bases, with 13 bases separating them. For the CDR3, the DNA is TGTGCCAGCAGCTCTCAACAGGGCCACTCCTACGAGCAGTACTTC. Residues: CASSSQQGHSYEQYF.